Following are 15 T cell receptor beta chains from one sample sequenced in a study of shared T cell receptors in the human thymus. The table came from immunoSEQ multiplex PCR; TCRdb's copy has only in-frame clones and leaves some out. The sample holds about 660,000 clones, 70% to 90% seen once. The same data also contributed to another study, on human thymus T cells.

The sample consisted of thymocytes. Receptors originate from a boy younger than two with a congenital heart defect.

Written as DNA, the CDR3 is TGCAGACCGACTAGCTATACGCAGTATTTT. It codes for CRPTSYTQYF. The J gene is TRBJ2-3, the V gene TRBV20-1; 7 bases match TRBD2. From germline, CDR1 is DFQATT and CDR2 SNEGSKA (reference sequence). CDR3 length equals 10 residues.

The rearrangement links TRBV9 to TRBJ2-1; TRBD2 is a possible D gene (7 bases). The V gene lost 6 bases and the J gene lost 7 bases, with 20 bases spanning the gap. The CDR3 is made up of 15 amino acids. CDR1 and CDR2 from the germline V gene are SGDLS and YYNGEE. The CDR3 here is CASTKGGGGGNEQFF. The CDR3 region has the DNA TGTGCCAGCACCAAAGGGGGGGGCGGAGGAAATGAGCAGTTCTTC. The complete variable domain, with remaining parts taken from reference TRBV9 and TRBJ2-1, reads DSGVTQTPKHLITATGQRVTLRCSPRSGDLSVYWYQQSLDQGLQFLIQYYNGEERAKGNILERFSAQQFPDLHSELNLSSLELGDSALYFCASTKGGGGGNEQFFGPGTRLTVL.

This clone appeared once. This chain connects TRBV7-6 to TRBJ1-1; unclear D gene. V lost 5 bases and J lost 1, with 11 bases in between. Germline V lookup: CDR1 SGHVS, CDR2 FNYEAQ. The length of the CDR3 is 14 residues. The CDR3 bases are TGTGCCAGCAGCCCCTGGGCCCCGAACACTGAAGCTTTCTTT. Its translation: CASSPWAPNTEAFF.

The CDR3 loop reads CASSMPRTGSTRYNSPLHF. The CDR3 DNA sequence: TGTGCCAGTAGTATGCCCCGGACAGGATCAACAAGATATAATTCACCCCTCCACTTT. The rearrangement joins TRBV19 to TRBJ1-6; TRBD1 matches 7 bases. The CDR3 spans 19 residues. Germline CDR1 and CDR2: LNHDA and SQIVND (reference sequence). The J segment lost 4 bases and the V segment lost 3 bases, leaving 15 bases of the junction unmatched.

The V and J genes are TRBV28 and TRBJ2-1; 12 bases map to TRBD2. V was clipped by 1 base and J by 1 base; unmatched bases: 14. Germline lookup yields CDR1 MDHEN and CDR2 SYDVKM. The CDR3 runs 21 residues. CDR3: CASSLSFGLAGSQGSYNEQFF. The CDR3 bases are TGTGCCAGCAGTTTATCATTCGGACTAGCGGGAAGTCAGGGGTCCTACAATGAGCAGTTCTTC.

As for this clone: This likely comes from a read error, as the CDR3 has no conserved phenylalanine or tryptophan at its end. No DNA is shown, since the ends of the CDR3 on it are uncertain; the CDR3 is the one TCRdb lists. The chain carries TRBV20-1 and TRBJ1-2. The CDR3 totals 10 residues, both ends included. Per germline, CDR1 DFQATT and CDR2 SNEGSKA (reference sequence). The CDR3 sequence: CSAKGGAGLM.

Comments on this clone: This specimen includes other DNA sequences encoding the same CDR3. The chain employs TRBV18 and TRBJ2-7; D is unclear. V gave up 3 bases and J gave up 1 base, with 7 bases separating them. The germline gives CDR1 KGHSH, CDR2 LQKENI. The CDR3 totals 13 residues. CDR3 in amino acids: CASSPPGSYEQYF. The CDR3 DNA reads TGTGCCAGCTCACCGCCCGGTTCCTACGAGCAGTACTTC.

This chain joins TRBV19 and TRBJ2-3; the D gene is possibly TRBD1 (6 bases). Germline CDR1 is LNHDA and CDR2 is SQIVND (reference sequence). This CDR3 spans 17 amino acids. With 4 bases removed from V and 0 bases from J, the gap between germline ends came to 17 bases. In nucleotides, the CDR3 is TGTGCCAGTAGTAAGGGTGGACAGCGTTCTAGCACAGATACGCAGTATTTT. Encoded protein: CASSKGGQRSSTDTQYF.

The chain is built from TRBV4-1 and TRBJ2-5; D is possibly TRBD2 (5 bases). Trimming took off 6 bases at V and 1 base at J, with 12 bases between the two ends. In germline, CDR1 is MGHRA, CDR2 YSYEKL. CDR3 length: 14 residues. CDR3 DNA sequence: TGCGCCAGCAGTACCGGCGAGGGCCAAGAGACCCAGTACTTC. Translating it yields CASSTGEGQETQYF.

The chain links TRBV2 to TRBJ1-1; TRBD1 agrees at 8 bases. Germline loops: CDR1 SNHLY, CDR2 FYNNEI. This CDR3 has 16 residues. The V gene end was trimmed by 2 bases and the J gene end by 4 bases; junction bases not matched to a gene: 9. CDR3: CASSESVQDRGTEAFF. The DNA of the CDR3 is TGTGCCAGCAGTGAATCCGTGCAAGACAGGGGCACTGAAGCTTTCTTT.

The V call is TRBV28, the J call TRBJ1-5; D unclear. V lost 5 bases to trimming and J lost 3 bases, with 17 bases between them. The CDR3 has 16 amino acids. Germline CDR1 is MDHEN and CDR2 is SYDVKM. The CDR3 sequence is CASSPPLPTFNQPQHF. DNA for the CDR3: TGTGCCAGCAGTCCCCCCCTTCCGACATTCAATCAGCCCCAGCATTTT. Together with reference TRBV28 and TRBJ1-5, the CDR3 gives the full variable domain: DVKVTQSSRYLVKRTGEKVFLECVQDMDHENMFWYRQDPGLGLRLIYFSYDVKMKEKGDIPEGYSVSREKKERFSLILESASTNQTSMYLCASSPPLPTFNQPQHFGDGTRLSIL.

This chain's CDR3 is CASSPRRPTEVNTEAFF. The CDR3 nucleotides read TGTGCCAGCTCACCACGACGCCCGACAGAGGTGAACACTGAAGCTTTCTTT. This sequence joins TRBV18 and TRBJ1-1, with D possibly TRBD1 on 5 matching bases. V shed 1 base and J shed 0 bases, with 15 bases lying between them. The CDR3 totals 17 residues. Germline CDR1 and CDR2: KGHSH and LQKENI. Combining the CDR3 with reference TRBV18 and TRBJ1-1 gives the whole variable domain NAGVMQNPRHLVRRRGQEARLRCSPMKGHSHVYWYRQLPEEGLKFMVYLQKENIIDESGMPKERFSAEFPKEGPSILRIQQVVRGDSAAYFCASSPRRPTEVNTEAFFGQGTRLTVV.

This chain uses TRBV6-1 with TRBJ2-2; maybe TRBD2 (5 bases). Germline loops: CDR1 MNHNS, CDR2 SASEGT. The CDR3 extends over 13 amino acids. V was cut by 1 base and J by 6 bases, with 6 bases left in between. In nucleotides, the CDR3 is TGTGCCAGCAGTGAAGAGGGAGCCGGGGAGCTGTTTTTT. Amino acids: CASSEEGAGELFF.

This chain connects TRBV9 to TRBJ2-2; 7 bases fit TRBD2. With V trimmed by 4 bases and J by 4 bases, 16 bases remained unmatched. The CDR3 covers 18 residues. Germline-derived CDR1 and CDR2 are SGDLS and YYNGEE. CDR3 region: CASSPRWEEAGFTGELFF. The DNA of the CDR3 is TGTGCCAGCAGCCCGCGATGGGAGGAAGCGGGATTCACCGGGGAGCTGTTTTTT.

The chain recombines TRBV27 with TRBJ2-3, with TRBD2 matching 11 bases. The V segment lost 10 bases and the J segment 4 bases; nucleotides outside the gene matches: 4. The CDR3 consists of 13 residues. Germline V gene sequence: CDR1 MNHEY, CDR2 SMNVEV (reference sequence). CDR3 bases: TGTGCCACCGGTAGCGGGAGGGCAGATACGCAGTATTTT. Encoded protein: CATGSGRADTQYF.